This T cell receptor beta chain was profiled in a study of T cells after yellow fever vaccination. TCRdb processed the 5' RACE reads anew with MiXCR; each CDR3 protein has one entry. Of about 500,000 distinct CDR3 sequences detected, less than 20% appear once; the ten largest clones hold 17%. Germline loops: CDR1 LGHNA, CDR2 YSLEER. CDR3 length equals 14 residues. V lost 0 bases and J 7 bases, leaving 11 bases between the germline ends. This chain uses TRBV4-3 with TRBJ2-3; a possible D gene is TRBD2 (6 bases). The source material was PBMCs, sampled 4 to 5 days after the first yellow fever vaccination. The receptor's source is a man younger than 30 who received the YFV17D yellow fever vaccine. The CDR3 DNA is TGCGCCAGCAGCCAAGATCGGGAGAGCCATACGCAGTATTTT. As protein: CASSQDRESHTQYF.